The 8 T cell receptor beta chains below all came from one sample that was sequenced in a study of OX40 agonist ivuxolimab in advanced cancers. TCRdb keeps only in-frame clones here, not all; method: immunoSEQ multiplex PCR. The sample has 25,000 to 30,000 clones, roughly 80% seen once. Sequenced material: CD4+ or CD8+ T cells sorted from blood, taken in a trial of the OX40 agonist ivuxolimab. The receptors originated from an adult with an advanced solid tumor such as melanoma, head and neck, liver or kidney cancer.

This chain joins TRBV2 and TRBJ2-2, with D perhaps TRBD1 (6 bases). This CDR3 is built from 16 residues. Looked up from germline, CDR1 is SNHLY and CDR2 is FYNNEI. V lost 10 bases to trimming and J lost 1 base, with 19 bases between them. The CDR3 region is CAIEPSGTQNTGELFF. The CDR3 DNA reads as TGTGCCATCGAACCTTCCGGGACACAGAACACCGGGGAGCTGTTTTTT.

The chain is built from TRBV30 and TRBJ2-7, with TRBD2 as a possible D gene (5 bases). The CDR3 extends over 12 amino acids. V was cut by 4 bases and J by 3 bases, with 10 bases left in between. Germline V gives CDR1 GTSNPN, CDR2 SVGIG (reference sequence). As DNA, the CDR3 is TGTGCCTGGACTACCGAGGGCTACGAGCAGTACTTC. Its translation: CAWTTEGYEQYF.

The chain recombines TRBV9 with TRBJ2-3; 10 bases agree with TRBD2. Germline V gives CDR1 SGDLS, CDR2 YYNGEE. The CDR3 spans 15 residues. The junction had 4 bases not matched to a gene; V was cut back by 0 bases and J by 6 bases. The CDR3 sequence is CASSVESLAGDTQYF. CDR3 coding DNA: TGTGCCAGCAGCGTAGAATCACTAGCGGGGGATACGCAGTATTTT.

This rearrangement joins TRBV7-8 to TRBJ2-7, with TRBD1 identical over 8 bases. The CDR3 spans 16 residues. V lost 5 bases to trimming and J lost 0 bases; unmatched junction nucleotides: 9. Looked up from germline, CDR1 is SGHVS and CDR2 is FQNEAQ. Here the CDR3 reads CASSKPGQDISYEQYF. The CDR3 DNA follows: TGTGCCAGCAGCAAACCGGGACAGGATATCTCCTACGAGCAGTACTTC.

The V call is TRBV6-1, the J call TRBJ1-2; tentatively, D is TRBD1 (5 bases). Per the germline V gene, CDR1 is MNHNS and CDR2 is SASEGT. CDR3 length: 18 residues. Between the trimmed V and J ends, which lost 1 base and 4 bases, there was a span of 22 bases. CDR3 sequence reads: CASSEGRSYGGLIYGYTF. CDR3 DNA sequence: TGTGCCAGCAGTGAAGGGAGGTCTTACGGGGGTCTGATCTATGGCTACACCTTC.

Of note for this clone: At one end the junction does not follow the germline gene, possibly because of a read error. The chain couples TRBV4-1 to TRBJ2-1, with D perhaps given as TRBD1 or TRBD2 (6 bases each). The CDR3 is made up of 16 amino acids. Germline CDR1 is MGHRA and CDR2 is YSYEKL. The CDR3 is CASSEEGGFTYNEQFF. The DNA for the CDR3 is TGCGCCAGCAGCGAAGAGGGGGGTTTCACCTACAATGAGCAGTTCTTC.

This clone is medium-sized. The J gene is TRBJ1-3, the V gene TRBV6-5; 9 bases fit TRBD1. This CDR3 has 15 amino acids. Germline V CDR1 and CDR2: MNHEY, SVGAGI. The V segment lost 6 bases and the J segment 0 bases; nucleotides outside the gene matches: 3. CDR3 in DNA: TGTGCCAGCAGAGGGACAGGGAACTCTGGAAACACCATATATTTT. Protein sequence: CASRGTGNSGNTIYF.

The V call is TRBV5-1, the J call TRBJ2-2; 8 bases line up with TRBD1. The length of the CDR3 is 16 residues. Germline assignment: CDR1 SGHRS and CDR2 YFSETQ. V shed 4 bases, J shed 0 bases, and the junction held 5 bases outside the gene matches. The CDR3 DNA reads as TGCGCCAGCAGCCACCGGGACAGGACGAACACCGGGGAGCTGTTTTTT. It codes for CASSHRDRTNTGELFF. The variable domain in full, with the rest retrieved from reference TRBV5-1 and TRBJ2-2, is KAGVTQTPRYLIKTRGQQVTLSCSPISGHRSVSWYQQTPGQGLQFLFEYFSETQRNKGNFPGRFSGRQFSNSRSEMNVSTLELGDSALYLCASSHRDRTNTGELFFGEGSRLTVL.